This T cell receptor (beta chain) was profiled in a study of cytomegalovirus exposure and HLA in healthy donors. Researchers ran the PCR with 60 Vbeta and 13 Jbeta primers. The protocol was immunoSEQ multiplex PCR, while the TCRdb copy is restricted to in-frame clones and leaves out a portion. The table records roughly 180,000 clones, 75% to 90% of them present only once. V was clipped by 6 bases and J by 11 bases; unmatched bases: 10. This CDR3 has 13 amino acids. Germline CDR1 reads MNHEY; CDR2 reads SMNVEV (reference sequence). This sequence joins TRBV27 and TRBJ1-1; 9 positions match TRBD1. The sample taken for sequencing was PBMCs. This clonotype was sampled from a boy younger than 10 in good health and CMV-seronegative. The CDR3 DNA is TGTGCCAGCAGGCCACCGGACAGGGGCTATGCTTTCTTT. Translating gives CASRPPDRGYAFF.